This is a list of T cell receptor beta chains from one sample in a study of T cell responses to AZD1222 COVID-19 vaccine. Profiling relied on immunoSEQ multiplex PCR, and the TCRdb table lists in-frame clones only, not all of them. This table has more than 90,000 clones, approximately 84% appearing once. The sequencing here drew on peripheral blood, taken on day 0 of AZD1222 vaccination. The receptors come from an adult in good health. CDR3s include the opening cysteine and the closing phenylalanine or tryptophan. D genes are given only for firm matches. Size is omitted from some rows. Given values are once, few, many or a class for expanded clones.

.,.,TRBV19,TRBJ1-2,CASSQDRFLANYGYTF,TGTGCCAGTAGCCAGGACAGATTCTTAGCTAACTATGGCTACACCTTC
.,.,TRBV2,TRBJ2-1,CASRPWDEQFF,TGTGCCAGCAGACCGTGGGATGAGCAGTTCTTC
.,.,TRBV2,TRBJ1-2,CASKQELGTF,TGTGCCAGCAAACAGGAACTGGGCACCTTC
.,.,TRBV6-2/TRBV6-3,TRBJ1-3,CASSPGFASSGNTIYF,TGTGCCAGCAGTCCCGGGTTCGCCAGCTCTGGAAACACCATATATTTT
.,TRBD1,TRBV5-1,TRBJ2-7,CASSAGQGNYYEQYF,TGCGCCAGCAGCGCGGGACAGGGCAATTACTACGAGCAGTACTTC
.,.,TRBV11-2,TRBJ1-6,CASRVPSSYNSPLHF,TGTGCCAGCAGGGTCCCGAGCTCCTATAATTCACCCCTCCACTTT
.,.,TRBV2,TRBJ1-6,CASSNIGGSSPLHF,TGTGCCAGCAGCAACATTGGGGGTAGTTCACCCCTCCACTTT
.,.,TRBV5-1,TRBJ2-3,CASSLGRASTDTQYF,TGCGCCAGCAGCTTGGGAAGAGCTAGCACAGATACGCAGTATTTT
.,.,TRBV6-5,TRBJ2-3,CASSYGRVPSTDTQYF,TGTGCCAGCAGTTACGGACGGGTTCCGAGCACAGATACGCAGTATTTT
.,.,TRBV9,TRBJ1-5,CASSEGQHSNQPQHF,TGTGCCAGCAGCGAAGGACAGCATAGCAATCAGCCCCAGCATTTT
.,TRBD1,TRBV18,TRBJ2-6,CASSPLAGGGGANVLTF,TGTGCCAGCTCACCTTTGGCAGGGGGCGGTGGGGCCAACGTCCTGACTTTC
.,.,TRBV10-1,TRBJ2-2,CASSESKVYGAGTTGELFF,TGCGCCAGCAGTGAGTCGAAGGTGTACGGGGCGGGGACCACCGGGGAGCTGTTTTTT
.,TRBD1,TRBV6-5,TRBJ2-7,CASSYTTGDNEQYF,TGTGCCAGCAGTTATACGACAGGGGACAACGAGCAGTACTTC
.,.,TRBV12-3/TRBV12-4,TRBJ1-2,CASSQGIRYGYTF,TGTGCCAGCAGTCAGGGTATACGGTATGGCTACACCTTC
.,.,TRBV9,TRBJ1-2,CASSEGNYGYTF,TGTGCCAGCAGCGAGGGTAACTATGGCTACACCTTC
.,TRBD2,TRBV6-6,TRBJ2-2,CASMSGRAGGELFF,TGTGCCAGCATGAGCGGGAGGGCCGGCGGGGAGCTGTTTTTT
few,.,TRBV7-8,TRBJ2-7,CASSSPFGGTPSYEQYF,TGTGCCAGCAGCTCACCTTTTGGCGGGACGCCCTCCTACGAGCAGTACTTC
.,TRBD2,TRBV5-1,TRBJ2-7,CASSLGLAGGTTYEQYF,TGCGCCAGCAGCTTGGGGCTAGCGGGAGGTACAACCTACGAGCAGTACTTC
.,TRBD2,TRBV5-1,TRBJ2-1,CASSLAGGRDEQFF,TGCGCCAGCAGCTTGGCGGGGGGGCGCGATGAGCAGTTCTTC
.,TRBD1,TRBV3-1/TRBV3-2,TRBJ1-5,CASSHSMDRGPYSNQPQHF,TGTGCCAGCAGCCACAGTATGGACAGGGGGCCTTATAGCAATCAGCCCCAGCATTTT
.,TRBD2,TRBV2,TRBJ2-3,CASSQLMGGQDTQYF,TGTGCCAGCAGTCAGCTCATGGGAGGGCAAGATACGCAGTATTTT
.,TRBD1,TRBV6-5,TRBJ2-5,CASNRQGASETQYF,TGTGCCAGCAATCGGCAGGGGGCATCGGAGACCCAGTACTTC
.,.,TRBV11-2,TRBJ2-4,CASSPARGGDIQYF,TGTGCCAGCAGCCCGGCGAGGGGTGGGGACATTCAGTACTTC
.,.,TRBV5-1,TRBJ2-7,CASGVDSAYEQYF,TGCGCCAGCGGGGTCGACAGTGCCTACGAGCAGTACTTC
.,TRBD2,TRBV25-1,TRBJ2-1,CASRGPSSGGAWDEQFF,TGTGCCAGCAGAGGTCCCTCTAGCGGGGGGGCCTGGGATGAGCAGTTCTTC
.,TRBD1,TRBV6-5,TRBJ2-2,CASSRQGAGELFF,TGTGCCAGCAGTAGACAGGGGGCCGGGGAGCTGTTTTTT